These T cell receptor beta chains were read from a single sample in a study of blood T cell repertoires in COVID-19. The assay was immunoSEQ multiplex PCR, and TCRdb's table has in-frame clones only and misses some. This table has roughly 200,000 clones, 81% appearing once. Sequenced material: peripheral blood. These receptors originate from a woman between 40 and 55 years old with COVID-19, enrolled during active disease. CDR3s include the opening cysteine and the closing phenylalanine or tryptophan. The D gene is left open where the match is weak. The listing skips clone size in some rows; elsewhere it reads once, few, many or a size class.

clone_size j_call v_call d_call cdr3_aa cdr3_nt
few TRBJ2-2 TRBV28 TRBD2 CASSPSGRASWTGELFF TGTGCCAGCAGTCCTAGCGGGAGGGCCTCCTGGACCGGGGAGCTGTTTTTT
once TRBJ2-3 TRBV19 TRBD1 CASSIRGLNRGTVYSTDTQYF TGTGCCAGTAGTATTAGAGGACTGAATAGAGGGACAGTGTACAGCACAGATACGCAGTATTTT
NA TRBJ2-3 TRBV9 NA CASSVGSGSTDTQYF TGTGCCAGCAGCGTAGGTTCGGGAAGCACAGATACGCAGTATTTT
few TRBJ2-1 TRBV4-1 TRBD2 CASRQPGLADYSYNEQFF TGCGCCAGCAGACAACCGGGACTAGCGGACTACTCCTACAATGAGCAGTTCTTC
NA TRBJ1-1 TRBV10-1 NA CASSPAGLTEAFF TGCGCCAGCAGTCCCGCGGGGTTAACTGAAGCTTTCTTT
few TRBJ2-1 TRBV3-1/TRBV3-2 NA CASSRKITRSQGNEQFF TGTGCCAGCAGCCGGAAGATCACCCGGAGTCAGGGCAATGAGCAGTTCTTC
NA TRBJ2-3 TRBV2 NA CASFAGYPDTQYF TGTGCCAGCTTCGCAGGGTACCCAGATACGCAGTATTTT
NA TRBJ1-1 TRBV7-6 NA CASSLTVNTEAFF TGTGCCAGCAGCCTGACAGTGAACACTGAAGCTTTCTTT
NA TRBJ2-1 TRBV7-3 NA CASSSPGGRREQFF TGTGCCAGCAGCTCCCCCGGAGGGAGACGGGAGCAGTTCTTC
NA TRBJ1-3 TRBV5-1 NA CASSGGFSGNTIYF TGCGCCAGCAGCGGCGGGTTCTCTGGAAACACCATATATTTT
NA TRBJ2-5 TRBV28 TRBD2 CASDSSTLAGQETQYF TGTGCCAGCGATTCCTCAACTCTAGCGGGGCAAGAGACCCAGTACTTC
NA TRBJ2-7 TRBV5-5 NA CASSLVSGGRAGLPYEQYF TGTGCCAGCAGCTTGGTGTCGGGTGGACGAGCGGGCCTCCCTTACGAGCAGTACTTC
once TRBJ1-1 TRBV19 TRBD1 CASSIVGGRNTEAFF TGTGCCAGTAGTATAGTAGGGGGCAGGAACACTGAAGCTTTCTTT
once TRBJ2-5 TRBV9 TRBD1 CASSVVSQGGQTRGTQYF TGTGCCAGCAGCGTAGTTTCACAAGGGGGACAGACCAGAGGGACCCAGTACTTC
NA TRBJ2-7 TRBV6-6 NA CASSAQGTSYEQYF TGTGCCAGCAGTGCCCAGGGGACCAGCTACGAGCAGTACTTC